This note documents a single T cell receptor beta chain sequence. Its antigen is currently not known. One base away there is no much larger clone; base qualities are not given. The immunoSEQ Assay, a bias-controlled multiplex PCR, was used to amplify TCRbeta CDR3 regions from genomic DNA. The paper's processing steps were these. The number of nucleated cells in each sample was estimated by amplification of reference gene primers within the assay. To quantify the absolute abundance of each unique TCRbeta CDR3 rearrangement, sequence reads were collapsed and filtered. For each sample, productive Simpson clonality was calculated as the square root of Simpson's diversity index across productive rearrangements. TCRdb took this table from immuneACCESS and kept in-frame rearrangements with V and J called. Such tables lack part of the clones; where checked against another copy, unresolved V genes explain under half of the gap, and the rest is unexplained. V and J calls and clone size come straight from that table; D and trimming were deduced from the DNA. In all, the sample holds some 93,000 clones, and about 86% of those were seen once. Jointly, the top ten make up less than 9% of the sample.

The data were obtained in a study of blood T cell repertoires in COVID-19 (dated by TCRdb to the early 2020s). Broadly, across the study: Collaborator samples came from the United States, Italy and Spain and covered acute and convalescent phases of COVID-19. The prospective study material was composed of cDNA or gDNA derived from T cells, B-cell-depleted T cells, or PBMCs. The dataset comprised deeply sampled blood TCRbeta repertoires from subjects exposed to, actively infected with, or recovered from COVID-19. The repertoires were released in a freely available public database meant as a resource for research on the immune response to SARS-CoV-2. Samples came from the ongoing ImmuneRACE study (first 160 participants) plus 1,254 subjects from 6 global collaborators. Sample metadata almost always included a de-identified subject ID, COVID-19 status, age in years and sex. Where available, HLA class I and class II types were obtained from metadata supplied by the sample provider rather than from assay-based typing.

The germline V gene gives CDR1 as SQVTM and CDR2 as ANQGSEA. V gives up 7 bases and J gives up 2 bases, and the segment between their germline ends measures 12 bases. CDR3 length: 13 amino acids, cysteine to phenylalanine. The only DNA kept is the CDR3, 39 bases in frame from the first base. On the study overall, not on this receptor specifically: The quantity of clinical and demographic metadata differed by source and by participant and was supplied without curation.

Whole blood was collected in K2EDTA tubes by collaborating institutions according to the institutions' own protocols. For TCRbeta analysis, collaborators shipped samples in one of three forms: frozen whole blood, isolated PBMCs, or DNA extracted from either of those sample types. This sequence was found in a man between 60 and 70 years old with acute or convalescent COVID-19. The rearrangement joined TRBV29-1 to TRBJ1-3, with no confident D gene call. The sample consisted of peripheral blood. At the DNA level, the sequence is TGCAGCGCCGGATGGGGAGCTGGAAACACCATATATTTT. This encodes CSAGWGAGNTIYF.